These 18 T cell receptor beta chains share one sample of origin, sequenced in a study of shared clonotypes between healthy human individuals. Clones were sequenced by immunoSEQ multiplex PCR, and TCRdb holds only the in-frame ones, with some missing. The table shows approximately 1,000,000 clones, with around three quarters occurring only once. Sequencing was carried out using memory CD4+ T cells from PBMCs. The subset is: CD45RA-negative fraction. The origin of the receptors is a man between 18 and 35 years old in good health. Some clones in this sample may be carry-over from other donors' samples.

CDR3 loop: CASSPGVVIGEQYF. CDR3 nucleotide sequence: TGTGCCAGCTCACCGGGGGTAGTAATTGGCGAGCAGTACTTC. The chain uses TRBV18 and TRBJ2-7; D possibly uses TRBD1 or TRBD2 (5 bases each). Germline-derived CDR1 and CDR2 are KGHSH and LQKENI. The ends were cut back, 3 bases at V and 6 bases at J, with 15 bases in the middle. The CDR3 runs to 14 residues.

This chain connects TRBV19 to TRBJ2-7; the match to TRBD2 covers 9 bases. The V segment lost 10 bases and the J segment 4 bases; nucleotides outside the gene matches: 8. CDR1 is LNHDA and CDR2 is SQIVND in the germline V gene (reference sequence). There are 13 residues in the CDR3. CDR3 in amino acids: CAIESGRLYEQYF. For the CDR3, the DNA is TGTGCCATTGAAAGCGGGAGGCTTTACGAGCAGTACTTC.

J is TRBJ2-7 and V is TRBV27; 7 bases line up with TRBD1. J was trimmed by 5 bases and V by 6 bases; bases with no gene match: 7. The V gene's germline CDR1 is MNHEY and CDR2 SMNVEV (reference sequence). This CDR3 region has 13 residues. The CDR3, as DNA: TGTGCCAGCAGAGGACAGGCGGTCCACGAGCAGTACTTC. Translated, it gives CASRGQAVHEQYF.

The rearrangement uses TRBV18 and TRBJ1-1; possible D gene TRBD1, 5 bases. The CDR3 totals 17 residues. CDR1 is KGHSH and CDR2 is LQKENI in the germline V gene. The V and J ends lost 3 bases and 7 bases respectively, with 24 bases between them. The CDR3 coding sequence is TGTGCCAGCTCACCCCTACCTAGAAACCAGGGATCGGGTGAAGCTTTCTTT. Residues: CASSPLPRNQGSGEAFF.

This chain links TRBV5-4 with TRBJ2-7, with D possibly being TRBD2 (5 bases). Germline CDR1 reads SGHNT; CDR2 reads YYREEE (reference sequence). The CDR3 loop spans 16 amino acids. The germline V and J ends were trimmed by 1 base and 0 bases, with 14 bases remaining between them. For the CDR3, the DNA is TGTGCCAGCAGCTTGCCAGGTCCGGGGTACTCCTACGAGCAGTACTTC. It encodes CASSLPGPGYSYEQYF.

This chain joins TRBV6-4 and TRBJ2-1; 10 bases fit TRBD2. The germline V gene encodes CDR1 MRHNA and CDR2 SNTAGT. There are 15 residues in the CDR3. After removal of 4 bases from V and 5 bases from J, the junction contained 5 bases not matched to a gene. In DNA, the CDR3 is TGTGCCAGCAGTGCAGCGGGAGGGTCGCACAATGAGCAGTTCTTC. Residues: CASSAAGGSHNEQFF.

This clone appeared once. This chain joins TRBV2 and TRBJ1-1, with 10 bases matching TRBD1. The CDR3 consists of 16 residues. Unmatched junction bases numbered 6, after V lost 5 bases and J lost 0 bases. The germline gives CDR1 SNHLY, CDR2 FYNNEI. The CDR3 sequence is CASSLRTGGMNTEAFF. The CDR3 coding sequence is TGTGCCAGCAGTTTAAGGACAGGGGGAATGAACACTGAAGCTTTCTTT.

This chain connects TRBV14 to TRBJ2-2; D gene ambiguous. Between the trimmed V and J ends, which lost 4 bases and 4 bases, there was a span of 10 bases. CDR1 and CDR2 from the germline V gene are SGHDN and FVKESK. The CDR3 runs 14 residues. In DNA, the CDR3 is TGTGCCAGCAGCCCCCTACTATCCACCGGGGAGCTGTTTTTT. Its translation is CASSPLLSTGELFF.

To note about this clone: The same CDR3 is also encoded by other DNA sequences in this sample. CDR3 bases: TGTGCCAGCAGCGTACAGGGATACAATGAGCAGTTCTTC. Encoded protein: CASSVQGYNEQFF. This chain joins TRBV9 and TRBJ2-1; possible D gene TRBD1, 5 bases. CDR3 size: 13 residues. Trimming cost V 1 base and J 4 bases, with 6 bases left between them. The V gene's germline CDR1 is SGDLS and CDR2 YYNGEE.

In its sample, this clone was seen a few times. This chain connects TRBV28 to TRBJ2-1; 8 bases agree with TRBD1. Germline assignment: CDR1 MDHEN and CDR2 SYDVKM. Trimming took 5 bases from V and 4 from J; bases not matched to a gene: 10. The CDR3 totals 16 residues. CDR3 in DNA: TGTGCCAGCAGTAGACAGGGGACCTATCCTTACAATGAGCAGTTCTTC. Residues: CASSRQGTYPYNEQFF.

This chain links TRBV7-9 with TRBJ2-5; either TRBD1 or TRBD2 may fit D (7 bases each). Germline V lookup: CDR1 SEHNR, CDR2 FQNEAQ (reference sequence). V dropped 5 bases and J dropped 4 bases, with 14 bases sitting between them. There are 14 residues in the CDR3. The CDR3 DNA sequence: TGTGCCAGCAGCCCCAGGGGGGGTTTAGAGACCCAGTACTTC. Translation gives CASSPRGGLETQYF.

To note about this clone: Other nucleotide sequences from this sample produce the same CDR3. The V and J genes are TRBV28 and TRBJ2-5; 9 bases are a match to TRBD1. CDR1 and CDR2 from the germline V gene are MDHEN and SYDVKM. The CDR3 has 15 residues. With 4 bases clipped from V and 5 bases from J, the junction kept 8 bases outside the gene matches. The CDR3 spells CASSSYRGPGETQYF. The CDR3 DNA sequence: TGTGCCAGCAGTTCCTACAGGGGGCCTGGGGAGACCCAGTACTTC.

In regard to this clone: One junction end disagrees with the germline gene, perhaps due to a read error. Other nucleotide sequences in the sample specify the same CDR3. The genes are TRBV6-4 and TRBJ2-7; no firm D call. This CDR3 has 14 residues. The germline CDR1 and CDR2 sequences are MRHNA and SNTAGT. The CDR3 here is CASSDSFLHYEQYF. In nucleotides, the CDR3 is TGCGCCAGCAGTGACTCGTTTCTCCACTACGAGCAGTACTTC.

This chain joins TRBV28 and TRBJ1-2; TRBD1 agrees at 11 bases. This CDR3 is 16 amino acids long. V trimming: 5 bases; J trimming: 8 bases; junction bases outside the gene matches: 13. CDR1 is MDHEN and CDR2 is SYDVKM in the germline V gene. The CDR3 loop is CASSPPLGQGARGYTF. Here the CDR3 DNA reads TGTGCCAGCAGTCCACCCCTCGGACAGGGGGCGCGAGGCTACACCTTC.

The CDR3 nucleotides are TGTGCCAGCAGCTATGGATCGGGACAGGGAAGGGAAAAACTGTTTTTT. Protein: CASSYGSGQGREKLFF. The chain uses TRBV28 and TRBJ1-4; the match to TRBD1 covers 9 bases. This CDR3 comprises 16 residues. Germline V gives CDR1 MDHEN, CDR2 SYDVKM. The V segment lost 6 bases and the J segment 8 bases; nucleotides outside the gene matches: 13.

This clone was found once. The rearrangement joins TRBV6-1 to TRBJ2-4; possible D gene TRBD1, 6 bases. Trimming shortened V by 2 bases and J by 0 bases, and 17 bases separated the two germline ends. The CDR3 has 18 residues. Per the germline V gene, CDR1 is MNHNS and CDR2 is SASEGT. CDR3 in amino acids: CASSERLRGYLAKNIQYF. The CDR3 coding sequence is TGTGCCAGCAGTGAACGGCTCAGGGGCTACCTAGCCAAAAACATTCAGTACTTC.

The rearrangement links TRBV9 to TRBJ1-1, with D possibly TRBD1 on 5 matching bases. Germline CDR1 is SGDLS and CDR2 is YYNGEE. V was shortened by 0 bases and J by 3 bases, with 9 bases between the two germline ends. The CDR3 covers 14 residues. The DNA for the CDR3 is TGTGCCAGCAGCGTAGATGGGGCTTACACTGAAGCTTTCTTT. This gives the protein CASSVDGAYTEAFF.

Only a few counts were recorded for this clone. The chain has TRBV5-4 and TRBJ2-1, with D possibly being TRBD2 (5 bases). Looked up from germline, CDR1 is SGHNT and CDR2 is YYREEE (reference sequence). V lost 0 bases and J lost 1, with 11 bases in between. CDR3 length: 16 residues. This CDR3 is CASSLGVSGSYNEQFF. In DNA form, the CDR3 reads TGTGCCAGCAGCTTGGGTGTGAGCGGTTCCTACAATGAGCAGTTCTTC.